This TCR delta chain was obtained from a study of gamma-delta chains in newborns, infants, children. Turning to the study itself: Innate gammadelta T cells reportedly expand polyclonally right after birth, driven by microbial exposure, per the title.

TCRdb ran CATT on the reads. The table records 4,700 or so delta-chain clones, approximately 3% of them present only once. This clone was observed a few times. The protein TCRdb gives is from a much larger clone and does not agree with this DNA's translation at residue 12, likely a read error; the protein shown here comes from the DNA. This CDR3 contains 18 residues. Germline V gene lookup returns CDR1 GEAIGNYY and CDR2 EKD. Material: blood. The receptor's source is a child who was a newborn, infant or young child, either healthy, febrile or measles-vaccinated (not recorded which). The chain employs TRDV2 and TRDJ3; TRDD3 matches 11 bases. CDR3 loop: CACDVLGDSSWGTRQMFF. DNA of the CDR3: TGTGCCTGTGACGTACTGGGGGATAGCTCCTGGGGCACCCGACAGATGTTTTTC.